These 25 T cell receptor beta chains came from one sample sequenced in a study of blood T cell repertoires in COVID-19. Sequencing used immunoSEQ multiplex PCR; TCRdb keeps in-frame clones, though not all of them. The profile shows under 250,000 clones, roughly 83% of them singletons. Sequencing input: peripheral blood. Receptor source: a woman aged 40 to 50 with COVID-19, enrolled during active disease.

The chain couples TRBV5-1 to TRBJ2-2, with D possibly being TRBD2 (6 bases). The V end lost 1 base, the J end lost 4 bases, and 14 bases lay between the germline ends. This CDR3 comprises 16 residues. CDR1 is SGHRS, CDR2 YFSETQ, per germline. The CDR3 coding sequence is TGCGCCAGCAGCTTGAACGTGGGGGAGGTCACCGGGGAGCTGTTTTTT. Protein sequence: CASSLNVGEVTGELFF.

This clone appeared a few times. V gene TRBV4-2 combines with J gene TRBJ2-7; 10 bases map to TRBD2. V was pared by 4 bases and J by 1 base, with 4 bases of the junction left unmatched. Germline values: CDR1 LGHNA, CDR2 YNFKEQ. The CDR3 is made up of 15 amino acids. The CDR3 region is CASSPAGGPSYEQYF. The CDR3, as DNA: TGTGCCAGCAGCCCAGCGGGAGGGCCGTCCTACGAGCAGTACTTC.

The chain has TRBV5-6 and TRBJ1-2; possibly TRBD1 for D (5 bases). The germline V gene has CDR1 SGHDT and CDR2 YYEEEE. Trimming shortened V by 4 bases and J by 7 bases, and 11 bases separated the two germline ends. The CDR3 contains 12 residues. CDR3: CASSLVGGGYTF. CDR3 DNA sequence: TGTGCCAGCAGCCTCGTCGGGGGTGGCTACACCTTC.

This clone was recorded once. The same CDR3 arises from other DNA sequences in this sample as well. The gene calls are TRBV27 and TRBJ2-1; TRBD2 matches 7 bases. Trimming took 2 bases from V and 1 from J; bases not matched to a gene: 5. Germline lookup yields CDR1 MNHEY and CDR2 SMNVEV (reference sequence). The CDR3 has 16 residues. This CDR3 is CASSLRRAGSYNEQFF. The CDR3 nucleotides are TGTGCCAGCAGTTTACGTCGAGCGGGGTCCTACAATGAGCAGTTCTTC.

The chain has TRBV19 and TRBJ1-3, with a weak D call TRBD1 (6 bases). The CDR3 covers 14 residues. The germline gives CDR1 LNHDA, CDR2 SQIVND (reference sequence). Trimming removed 9 bases from V and 0 bases from J, with 12 bases in between. The CDR3 sequence: CASRQESSGNTIYF. The CDR3 nucleotides are TGTGCCAGCAGACAGGAGAGCTCTGGAAACACCATATATTTT. Full variable domain (remainder filled in from reference TRBV19 and TRBJ1-3): DGGITQSPKYLFRKEGQNVTLSCEQNLNHDAMYWYRQDPGQGLRLIYYSQIVNDFQKGDIAEGYSVSREKKESFPLTVTSAQKNPTAFYLCASRQESSGNTIYFGEGSWLTVV.

J is TRBJ2-1 and V is TRBV9; D is perhaps TRBD2 (6 bases). The germline CDR1 and CDR2 sequences are SGDLS and YYNGEE. The CDR3 is 13 amino acids. Trimming stripped 0 bases from V and 8 bases from J, with 9 bases between. CDR3 coding DNA: TGTGCCAGCAGCGTAGATAGCGGTTATGAGCAGTTCTTC. The encoded protein is CASSVDSGYEQFF.

This sequence joins TRBV19 and TRBJ2-7, with D possibly being TRBD2 (6 bases). The CDR3 loop spans 10 amino acids. Germline CDR1 reads LNHDA; CDR2 reads SQIVND (reference sequence). Trimming shortened V by 5 bases and J by 12 bases, and 11 bases separated the two germline ends. CDR3 sequence: CASSAGSPYF. The CDR3 DNA reads as TGTGCCAGTAGTGCGGGAAGTCCGTACTTC. Using reference TRBV19 and TRBJ2-7 for the parts outside the CDR3, the full variable domain is DGGITQSPKYLFRKEGQNVTLSCEQNLNHDAMYWYRQDPGQGLRLIYYSQIVNDFQKGDIAEGYSVSREKKESFPLTVTSAQKNPTAFYLCASSAGSPYFGPGTRLTVT.

V and J are TRBV10-3 and TRBJ2-1, with 13 bases that match TRBD2. The germline V gene encodes CDR1 ENHRY and CDR2 SYGVKD. V trimming: 6 bases; J trimming: 7 bases; junction bases outside the gene matches: 3. The CDR3 runs to 14 residues. CDR3 in amino acids: CAIRPGLAGNEQFF. In DNA, the CDR3 is TGTGCCATCAGGCCGGGACTAGCGGGAAATGAGCAGTTCTTC.

This CDR3 is CASSPGIGQQETQYF. DNA of the CDR3: TGTGCCAGCAGCCCAGGTATCGGACAGCAAGAGACCCAGTACTTC. The chain joins TRBV14 to TRBJ2-5; maybe TRBD1 (6 bases). The V and J ends lost 4 bases and 2 bases respectively, with 14 bases between them. Looked up from germline, CDR1 is SGHDN and CDR2 is FVKESK. This CDR3 region has 15 residues.

This chain uses TRBV13 with TRBJ1-3; no firm D call. Per the germline V gene, CDR1 is PRHDT and CDR2 is FYEKMQ (reference sequence). CDR3 length: 14 amino acids. V lost 7 bases and J lost 4, with 14 bases in between. The chain's CDR3 is CASTIWASGNTIYF. DNA for the CDR3: TGTGCCAGCACTATATGGGCCTCCGGAAACACCATATATTTT.

A single count supports this clone. The V and J genes are TRBV19 and TRBJ2-3; D gene uncertain. V was pared by 7 bases and J by 2 bases, with 4 bases between. This CDR3 is 11 amino acids long. Germline CDR1 and CDR2: LNHDA and SQIVND (reference sequence). The CDR3 here is CASTHTDTQYF. The CDR3 DNA follows: TGTGCCAGTACCCACACAGATACGCAGTATTTT.

V usage is TRBV27 and J usage is TRBJ1-5; tentatively, D is TRBD1 (5 bases). CDR3 length: 12 amino acids. V lost 3 bases, J lost 7 bases, and 7 bases lay in between. CDR1 and CDR2 from the germline V gene are MNHEY and SMNVEV (reference sequence). CDR3 sequence reads: CASSFQGQPQHF. Written as DNA, the CDR3 is TGTGCCAGCAGTTTCCAGGGCCAGCCCCAGCATTTT.

The J gene is TRBJ2-1, the V gene TRBV9; 7 bases fit TRBD2. The CDR3 sequence is 18 residues long. V lost 4 bases and J lost 3; bases outside the gene matches: 16. CDR1 and CDR2 (germline): SGDLS, YYNGEE. CDR3 sequence reads: CASSKGRGGTFGYNEQFF. CDR3 nucleotide sequence: TGTGCCAGCAGCAAGGGGAGGGGAGGAACCTTCGGCTACAATGAGCAGTTCTTC.

This clone was observed a handful of times. V is TRBV19 and J is TRBJ2-7, with D tentatively TRBD1 (6 bases). V dropped 4 bases and J dropped 3 bases, with 16 bases sitting between them. In germline, CDR1 is LNHDA, CDR2 SQIVND (reference sequence). This CDR3 has 15 residues. The CDR3 DNA sequence: TGTGCCAGTAGTAAGGCGAGGGACACCTACTACGAGCAGTACTTC. Amino acid sequence: CASSKARDTYYEQYF.

The chain's CDR3 is CASSDGVAYEQYF. In nucleotides, the CDR3 is TGTGCCAGCAGTGATGGAGTCGCCTACGAGCAGTACTTC. The chain carries TRBV2 and TRBJ2-7, with no clear D. Deletions cut 3 bases from V and 2 bases from J, with 8 bases between. Germline CDR1 SNHLY, CDR2 FYNNEI. This CDR3 comprises 13 residues.

This chain joins TRBV6-5 and TRBJ2-7; 8 nucleotides align to TRBD1. Germline CDR1 and CDR2: MNHEY and SVGAGI. J gave up 3 bases and V 6 bases, and 10 bases lay outside the gene matches. The CDR3 is 15 amino acids. CDR3 region: CASRATGGRFYEQYF. Written as DNA, the CDR3 is TGTGCCAGCAGAGCCACAGGGGGTCGATTCTACGAGCAGTACTTC.

The count of this clone is one. V is TRBV9 and J is TRBJ2-3, with TRBD1 matching 7 bases. Germline values: CDR1 SGDLS, CDR2 YYNGEE. The CDR3 runs 12 residues. V trimming: 4 bases; J trimming: 7 bases; junction bases outside the gene matches: 3. The CDR3 region has the DNA TGTGCCAGCAGCTTACAGGGGAATACGCAGTATTTT. This codes for CASSLQGNTQYF.

This chain uses TRBV19 with TRBJ2-3, with D perhaps matching TRBD2 (6 bases). V gave up 3 bases and J gave up 1 base, with 8 bases separating them. This CDR3 spans 14 amino acids. Germline CDR1 is LNHDA and CDR2 is SQIVND (reference sequence). The CDR3 here is CASSIQRGTDTQYF. CDR3 DNA sequence: TGTGCCAGTAGTATTCAGCGGGGCACAGATACGCAGTATTTT.

The rearrangement links TRBV12-3 or TRBV12-4 to TRBJ1-1; tentative D call: TRBD1 (5 bases). CDR3 length equals 11 residues. V lost 9 bases and J lost 1, with 6 bases in between. DNA of the CDR3: TGTGCCAGTGACAGGAACACTGAAGCTTTCTTT. This sequence encodes CASDRNTEAFF.

This chain connects TRBV3-1 (or the pseudogene TRBV3-2) to TRBJ2-5, with 7 bases matching TRBD1. Germline trimming cut 2 bases from V and 1 base from J; bases unmatched to any gene: 4. The CDR3 runs to 15 residues. Per the germline V gene, CDR1 is LGHDT and CDR2 is YNNKEL (reference sequence). DNA for the CDR3: TGTGCCAGCAGCCAAAACAGGGGAGTCCAAGAGACCCAGTACTTC. It translates to CASSQNRGVQETQYF.

The V gene is TRBV7-2, the J gene TRBJ2-3, with TRBD2 matching over 9 bases. J lost 8 bases, V lost 5 bases, and 8 bases had no gene match. CDR3 length: 14 amino acids. From germline, CDR1 is SGHTA and CDR2 FQGNSA. The CDR3 region is CASSPSGNRGTQYF. The CDR3 coding sequence is TGTGCCAGCAGCCCTAGCGGGAACCGAGGTACGCAGTATTTT.

V is TRBV19 and J is TRBJ1-2; TRBD1 agrees at 7 bases. V gave up 5 bases and J gave up 1 base; unmatched junction bases: 7. The germline V gene has CDR1 LNHDA and CDR2 SQIVND (reference sequence). This CDR3 has 15 amino acids. In DNA form, the CDR3 reads TGTGCCAGTAGTTTCCGGGACAGCCTTAACTATGGCTACACCTTC. The encoded protein is CASSFRDSLNYGYTF.

The chain joins TRBV6-5 to TRBJ2-7; D unresolved. V lost 4 bases and J lost 0, with 10 bases in between. CDR3 length equals 14 residues. CDR1 and CDR2 (germline): MNHEY, SVGAGI. The CDR3 nucleotides read TGTGCCAGCAGTTCTATGGTGAGCTCCTACGAGCAGTACTTC. Amino acid sequence: CASSSMVSSYEQYF.

This chain links TRBV7-9 with TRBJ1-6, with D maybe TRBD1 (5 bases). Trimming left V 1 base short and J 4 bases short, with 11 bases between. This CDR3 has 16 amino acids. Germline V gene lookup returns CDR1 SEHNR and CDR2 FQNEAQ (reference sequence). CDR3 loop: CASSLGLTDYNSPLHF. DNA of the CDR3: TGTGCCAGCAGCTTAGGCCTGACAGATTATAATTCACCCCTCCACTTT.

The chain is built from TRBV19 and TRBJ1-2, with 10 bases identical to TRBD1. Germline V CDR1 and CDR2: LNHDA, SQIVND (reference sequence). CDR3 length: 18 residues. Germline trimming cut 1 base from V and 4 bases from J; bases unmatched to any gene: 12. The CDR3 coding sequence is TGTGCCAGTAGTATAGGCCTCCCAATCGGACAGGGGGGCTATGGCTACACCTTC. It yields the protein CASSIGLPIGQGGYGYTF.